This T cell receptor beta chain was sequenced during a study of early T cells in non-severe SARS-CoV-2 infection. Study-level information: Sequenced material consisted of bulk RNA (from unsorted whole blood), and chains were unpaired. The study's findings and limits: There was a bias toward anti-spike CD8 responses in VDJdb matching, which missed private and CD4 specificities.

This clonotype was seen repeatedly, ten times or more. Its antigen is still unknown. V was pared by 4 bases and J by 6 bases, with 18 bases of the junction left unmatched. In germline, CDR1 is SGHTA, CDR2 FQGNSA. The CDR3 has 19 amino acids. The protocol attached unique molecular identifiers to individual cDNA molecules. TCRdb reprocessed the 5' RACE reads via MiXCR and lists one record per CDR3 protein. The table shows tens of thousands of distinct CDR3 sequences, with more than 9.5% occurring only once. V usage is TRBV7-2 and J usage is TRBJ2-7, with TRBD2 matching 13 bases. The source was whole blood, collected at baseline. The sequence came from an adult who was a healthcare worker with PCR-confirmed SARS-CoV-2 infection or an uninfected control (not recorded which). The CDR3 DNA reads TGTGCCAGCAGCTCCCGACTAGCGGGGGGCTTGGCTTTCTTCTCCGAGCAGTACTTC. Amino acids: CASSSRLAGGLAFFSEQYF.